The clone carrying this TCR beta chain has only a few counts. V was cut by 3 bases and J by 3 bases, with 14 bases left in between. The CDR3 length is 15 residues. TCRdb reprocessed the RT-PCR reads with MiXCR, giving one entry per CDR3 protein. Of fewer than 800,000 distinct CDR3 sequences in the sample, 13% to 15% were seen once. The receptor comes from a female donor in good health, serving as a healthy control. Material for sequencing was memory CD4+ T cells from blood. This chain joins TRBV12-3 or TRBV12-4 and TRBJ1-1; tentative D call: TRBD1 (5 bases). CDR3 nucleotide sequence: TGTGCCAGCAGTTTCCAGAGGGGCTGGGACACTGAAGCTTTCTTT. Translated: CASSFQRGWDTEAFF.